This T cell receptor beta chain was captured in a study of blood T cell repertoires in COVID-19. Overall study context: Material from acute and convalescent COVID-19 was sourced from the United States, Italy and Spain. The cDNA or gDNA used as material had been derived from T cells, B-cell-depleted T cells, or PBMCs.

The CDR3 sequence is 17 residues long. V trimming: 1 base; J trimming: 4 bases; junction bases outside the gene matches: 8. Germline CDR1 is SGHTA and CDR2 is FQGNSA. In the original workflow: Amplification of reference gene primers was used by the study to estimate nucleated cell counts. Clones were read by immunoSEQ multiplex PCR, and TCRdb kept only the in-frame ones, dropping some. V and J calls and clone size are given by that table; D and trimming were obtained from the DNA. Among over 70,000 clones listed, approximately 80% were seen once. The sequence was collected from a woman in her fifties or sixties with acute or convalescent COVID-19. The chain joins TRBV7-2 to TRBJ2-1; 9 bases fit TRBD2. The sequencing input was peripheral blood. The CDR3 DNA reads TGTGCCAGCAGCTTAGTTTCTCGCCTAGCGGGGTACAATGAGCAGTTCTTC. Protein sequence: CASSLVSRLAGYNEQFF.